These T cell receptor beta chains were read from a single sample in a study of cytomegalovirus exposure and HLA in healthy donors. Assay: immunoSEQ multiplex PCR; the TCRdb copy retains only in-frame clones and omits some. The table lists about 190,000 clones. Material: PBMCs. All receptors come from a man younger than 40 in good health and CMV-seronegative. Each CDR3 is given with its conserved first and last residue. The order of the fields is V gene, D gene, J gene, CDR3 DNA, CDR3 protein. A D gene is named only where the DNA matches it firmly.

TRBV29-1	TRBD1	TRBJ1-5	TGCAGCGTTGTGGGGACAGGGAGCGATCAGCCCCAGCATTTT	CSVVGTGSDQPQHF
TRBV4-2	TRBD1	TRBJ1-2	TGTGCCAGCAGCCAAGATTTGGCGGGACAGGGGTTTGGCTACACCTTC	CASSQDLAGQGFGYTF
TRBV15	TRBD1	TRBJ1-1	TGTGCCACCAGCAGCCGACAGGGGGTTATCACTGAAGCTTTCTTT	CATSSRQGVITEAFF
TRBV5-8	TRBD1	TRBJ1-5	TGTGCCAGCAGCACCGGGACAGGGTTTAATCAGCCCCAGCATTTT	CASSTGTGFNQPQHF
TRBV11-3	TRBD1	TRBJ1-1	TGTGCCAGCAGCTTGGGACAGGGGAGGAACACTGAAGCTTTCTTT	CASSLGQGRNTEAFF
TRBV19	NA	TRBJ1-1	TGTGCCAGTAGCCTCAGGGGCCTGAACACTGAAGCTTTCTTT	CASSLRGLNTEAFF
TRBV5-1	TRBD2	TRBJ2-1	TGCGCCAGCAGCTTGACTAGCGGAACTCTCAATGAGCAGTTCTTC	CASSLTSGTLNEQFF
TRBV5-8	NA	TRBJ1-1	TGTGCCAGCAGCACCTATAGGAACACTGAAGCTTTCTTT	CASSTYRNTEAFF
TRBV7-3	TRBD1	TRBJ2-3	TGTGCCAGCAGCTTAAACAGGGGCCCCTGGGATACGCAGTATTTT	CASSLNRGPWDTQYF
TRBV5-1	TRBD1	TRBJ2-3	TGCGCCAGCAGCCAAACACCGGGACAGGGGTCAGATACGCAGTATTTT	CASSQTPGQGSDTQYF
TRBV28	TRBD2	TRBJ2-3	TGTGCCAGCACCGACTCACTAGCGGGAGTGACAGATACGCAGTATTTT	CASTDSLAGVTDTQYF
TRBV5-4	TRBD1	TRBJ1-1	TGTGCCAGCAGCCGACAGGGAATACTGAACACTGAAGCTTTCTTT	CASSRQGILNTEAFF
TRBV27	TRBD2	TRBJ2-1	TGTGCCAGCAGTTTATTTACTAGCGGGGTATCCTACAATGAGCAGTTCTTC	CASSLFTSGVSYNEQFF
TRBV5-6	TRBD1	TRBJ1-1	TGTGCCAGCAGCGGGACAGGGGGGAACACTGAAGCTTTCTTT	CASSGTGGNTEAFF
TRBV7-8	TRBD2	TRBJ2-1	TGTGCCAGCAGCCCGCGGACTAGTGGGAATGAGCAGTTCTTC	CASSPRTSGNEQFF
TRBV6-6	NA	TRBJ2-7	TGTGCCAGCGGAGAAGCTAGCACCTACGAGCAGTACTTC	CASGEASTYEQYF
TRBV4-1	NA	TRBJ1-2	TGCGCCAGCAGCCAAGATGAAGACACGGTCTATGGCGGCTACACCTTC	CASSQDEDTVYGGYTF
TRBV7-9	NA	TRBJ1-3	TGTGCCAGCAGCTCGCAACGATTGGCGGGAACCCCCTCTGGAAACACCATATATTTT	CASSSQRLAGTPSGNTIYF
TRBV7-9	NA	TRBJ1-6	TGTGCCAGCAGCTTAAGGGGTGGAACCTATAATTCACCCCTCCACTTT	CASSLRGGTYNSPLHF
TRBV10-3	NA	TRBJ1-6	TGTGCCATCAGATCTGTAGAGGGGGATAATTCACCCCTCCACTTT	CAIRSVEGDNSPLHF
TRBV6-5	TRBD2	TRBJ2-3	TGTGCCAGCAGCCTAGCGGGGGGCGTAGATACGCAGTATTTT	CASSLAGGVDTQYF
TRBV18	TRBD2	TRBJ2-3	TGTGCCAGCTCACCACCGATTAGCGGGATGCCAGATACGCAGTATTTT	CASSPPISGMPDTQYF
TRBV25-1	TRBD2	TRBJ2-5	TGTGCCAGCAGTGTCGGGGGGCAGTACTTC	CASSVGGQYF